This T cell receptor beta chain was identified in a study of CD8+CD57+ T cells in acquired aplastic anemia. Overall study context: The DNA of sorted CD4+ and CD8+ cells averaged 3.2 ug.

General observations from the study: Any difference that existed in CD8+ Simpson's diversity between patients and controls was not significant. The number of CD8+ CDR3 sequences shared by patients and controls was approximately 28.

Sequencing was done on patients that had shown CD8+CD57+ cell expansion by flow cytometry. No therapy had been given to the patients at the time of blood sampling. The study profiled TCR beta VDJ and CDR3 using genomic DNA as template. From the reads, TCRdb called clonotypes with MiXCR, one entry per CDR3 protein. The sample lists approximately 170,000 distinct CDR3 sequences; around 47% were seen once. Germline V gene sequence: CDR1 DFQATT, CDR2 SNEGSKA (reference sequence). The CDR3 has 12 residues. As for this clonotype: Its antigen is as yet unknown.

The chain is built from TRBV20-1 and TRBJ1-6; 9 nucleotides agree with TRBD1. The sample consisted of sorted CD4+, CD8+, or CD8+CD57+ T cells (not recorded which) from PBMCs. This clonotype was sampled from a human donor with aplastic anemia. Written as DNA, the CDR3 is TGCTGTCCGGGACAGGGTGATTCACCCCTCCACTTT. Residues: CCPGQGDSPLHF.